This paragraph reports one T cell receptor (beta chain). The antigen is not known. The trim removed 8 bases at V and 0 bases at J, leaving 17 bases unmatched. This CDR3 has 19 residues. From germline, CDR1 is WSHSY and CDR2 SAAADI. The naive CD8 fraction comprised CD45RO-negative cells positively selected for CCR7 and excluded terminally differentiated effector memory CD45RA+ cells. This sample is part of a study of shared clonotypes between healthy human individuals. The study's findings and limits: Several donors held roughly 5% of naive CD4 clonotypes in common. Relative to memory subsets, naive subsets generally showed larger estimated richness.

Profiled with immunoSEQ multiplex PCR; TCRdb holds only in-frame clones, not every one. The sample carries approximately 720,000 clones, about 91% recorded once. The chain has TRBV10-2 and TRBJ2-1; TRBD2 aligns across 9 bases. Sequenced input: naive CD8+ T cells sorted from blood. The TCR comes from a man aged 25-45 years in good health. Here the CDR3 DNA reads TGCGCCAGCGCGACCCGGAGACTAGCGGAAATAAGCTCCTACAATGAGCAGTTCTTC. Its translation is CASATRRLAEISSYNEQFF.